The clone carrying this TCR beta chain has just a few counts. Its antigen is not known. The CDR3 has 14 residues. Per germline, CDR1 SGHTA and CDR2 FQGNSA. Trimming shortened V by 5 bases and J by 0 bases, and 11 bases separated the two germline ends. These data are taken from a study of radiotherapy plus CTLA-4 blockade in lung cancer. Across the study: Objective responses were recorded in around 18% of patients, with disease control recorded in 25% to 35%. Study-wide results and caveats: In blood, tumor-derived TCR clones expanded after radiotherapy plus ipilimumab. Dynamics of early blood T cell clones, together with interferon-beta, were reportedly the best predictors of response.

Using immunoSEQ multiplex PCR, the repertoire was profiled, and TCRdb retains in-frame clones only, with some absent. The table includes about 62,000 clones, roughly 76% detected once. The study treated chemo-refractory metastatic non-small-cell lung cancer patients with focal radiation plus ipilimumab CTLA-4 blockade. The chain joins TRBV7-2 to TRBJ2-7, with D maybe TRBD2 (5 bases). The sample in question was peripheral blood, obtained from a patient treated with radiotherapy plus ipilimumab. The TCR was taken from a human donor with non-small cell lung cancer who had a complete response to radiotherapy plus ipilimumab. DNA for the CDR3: TGTGCCAGCAGCCCCGGGGTAGGCTCCTACGAGCAGTACTTC. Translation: CASSPGVGSYEQYF.